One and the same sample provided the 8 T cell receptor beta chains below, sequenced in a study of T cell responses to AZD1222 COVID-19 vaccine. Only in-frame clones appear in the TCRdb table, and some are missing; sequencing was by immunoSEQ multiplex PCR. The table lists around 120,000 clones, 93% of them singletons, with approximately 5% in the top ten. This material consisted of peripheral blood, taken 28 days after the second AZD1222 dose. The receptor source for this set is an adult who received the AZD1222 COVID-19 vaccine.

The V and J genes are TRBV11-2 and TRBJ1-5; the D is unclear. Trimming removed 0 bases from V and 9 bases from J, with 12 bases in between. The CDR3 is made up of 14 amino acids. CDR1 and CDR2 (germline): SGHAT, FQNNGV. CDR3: CASSLDPPGGPQHF. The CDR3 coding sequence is TGTGCCAGCAGCTTAGACCCCCCCGGAGGGCCCCAGCATTTT.

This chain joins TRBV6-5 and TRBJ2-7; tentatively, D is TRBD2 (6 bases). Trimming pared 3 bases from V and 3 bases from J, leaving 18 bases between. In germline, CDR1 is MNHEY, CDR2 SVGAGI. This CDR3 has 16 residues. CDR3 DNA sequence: TGTGCCAGCAGTTATAATTACCGGGACTCTATCTACGAGCAGTACTTC. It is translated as CASSYNYRDSIYEQYF.

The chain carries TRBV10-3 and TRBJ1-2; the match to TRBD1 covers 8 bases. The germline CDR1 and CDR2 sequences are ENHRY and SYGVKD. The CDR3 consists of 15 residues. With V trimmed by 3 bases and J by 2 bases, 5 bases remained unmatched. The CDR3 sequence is CAISDGTGRNYGYTF. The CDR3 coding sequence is TGTGCCATCAGTGACGGGACAGGCCGAAACTATGGCTACACCTTC.

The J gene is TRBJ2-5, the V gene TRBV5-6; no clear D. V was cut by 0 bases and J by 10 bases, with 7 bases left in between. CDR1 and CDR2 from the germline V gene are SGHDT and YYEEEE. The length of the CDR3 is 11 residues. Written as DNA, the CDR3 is TGTGCCAGCAGCTTGGGCCCCAACCAGTACTTC. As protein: CASSLGPNQYF.

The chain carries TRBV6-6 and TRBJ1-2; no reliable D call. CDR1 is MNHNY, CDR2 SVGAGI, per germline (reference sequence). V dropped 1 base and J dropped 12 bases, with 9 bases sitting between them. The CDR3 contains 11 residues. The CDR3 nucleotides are TGTGCCAGCAGTTACTACGAGGATCACACCTTC. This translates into CASSYYEDHTF.

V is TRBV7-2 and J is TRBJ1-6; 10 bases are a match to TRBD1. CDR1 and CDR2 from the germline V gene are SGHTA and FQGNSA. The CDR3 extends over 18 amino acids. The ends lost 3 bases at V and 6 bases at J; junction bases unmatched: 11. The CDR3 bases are TGTGCCAGCAGCTTTTGGACAGGGGGGTTGGGGATTAATTCACCCCTCCACTTT. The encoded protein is CASSFWTGGLGINSPLHF.

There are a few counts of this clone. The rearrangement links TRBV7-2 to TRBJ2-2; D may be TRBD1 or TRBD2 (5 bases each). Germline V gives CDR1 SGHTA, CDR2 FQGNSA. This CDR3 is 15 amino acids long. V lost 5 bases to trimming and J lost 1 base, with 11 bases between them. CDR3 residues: CASSRDPLNTGELFF. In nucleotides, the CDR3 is TGTGCCAGCAGCCGGGACCCTCTGAACACCGGGGAGCTGTTTTTT.

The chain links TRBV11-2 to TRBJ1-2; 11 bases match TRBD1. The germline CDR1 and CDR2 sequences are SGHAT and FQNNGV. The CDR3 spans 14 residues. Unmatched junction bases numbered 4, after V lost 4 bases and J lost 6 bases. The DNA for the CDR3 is TGTGCCAGCAGCTCTGGGACAGGGGGGAATGGCTACACCTTC. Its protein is CASSSGTGGNGYTF.